These 26 T cell receptor beta chains came from one sample sequenced in a study of blood T cell repertoires in COVID-19 (dated by TCRdb to the early 2020s). Libraries came from the immunoSEQ multiplex PCR assay. TCRdb took this table from immuneACCESS and kept in-frame rearrangements with V and J called. Such tables lack part of the clones; where checked against another copy, unresolved V genes explain under half of the gap, and the rest is unexplained. Within this sample are approximately 140,000 clones, with over 75% of them counted one time only. The ten most abundant clones make up 8% to 10% of the sample. Input material: peripheral blood. These receptors originate from a man aged 40-49 years with active or convalescent COVID-19.

V usage is TRBV14 and J usage is TRBJ1-2; possibly TRBD1 for D (6 bases). The CDR3 runs to 14 residues. Looked up from germline, CDR1 is SGHDN and CDR2 is FVKESK. V lost 0 bases and J 8 bases, leaving 13 bases between the germline ends. This chain's CDR3 is CASSQDRGIGGYTF. Here the CDR3 DNA reads TGTGCCAGCAGCCAAGATAGGGGGATCGGAGGCTACACCTTC.

This clone was counted many times. This chain connects TRBV5-6 to TRBJ2-5; 13 bases agree with TRBD2. Trimming at V came to 4 bases and at J to 5 bases, leaving 2 bases not matched to a gene. CDR1 and CDR2 (germline): SGHDT, YYEEEE. The CDR3 covers 14 residues. CDR3 nucleotides: TGTGCCAGCAGCGGGACTAGCGGGGATGAGACCCAGTACTTC. It yields the protein CASSGTSGDETQYF.

The chain joins TRBV3-1 (or the pseudogene TRBV3-2) to TRBJ2-3; 9 nucleotides match TRBD2. Germline CDR1 reads LGHDT; CDR2 reads YNNKEL (reference sequence). The CDR3 is 15 amino acids. J was trimmed by 0 bases and V by 6 bases; bases with no gene match: 4. CDR3 sequence reads: CASRLAGGSTDTQYF. Written as DNA, the CDR3 is TGTGCCAGCAGACTCGCGGGGGGGAGCACAGATACGCAGTATTTT.

This chain connects TRBV6-2 or TRBV6-3 to TRBJ1-5; 9 positions agree with TRBD1. V trimming: 5 bases; J trimming: 4 bases; junction bases outside the gene matches: 6. The CDR3 has 15 amino acids. Germline V lookup: CDR1 MNHEY, CDR2 SVGEGT. CDR3 DNA: TGTGCCAGCAGTGGGGGACAGGGACCGAATCAGCCCCAGCATTTT. This gives the protein CASSGGQGPNQPQHF.

This clone has just a few counts. The rearrangement uses TRBV9 and TRBJ1-1; 7 nucleotides agree with TRBD1. This CDR3 comprises 15 residues. Trimming took 3 bases from V and 4 from J; bases not matched to a gene: 9. Per germline, CDR1 SGDLS and CDR2 YYNGEE. CDR3 sequence (DNA): TGTGCCAGCAGCGCTCAATCCCAGGGGGGCACTGAAGCTTTCTTT. This codes for CASSAQSQGGTEAFF.

The chain recombines TRBV5-1 with TRBJ1-2; TRBD1 agrees at 7 bases. Germline CDR1 and CDR2: SGHRS and YFSETQ. The CDR3 covers 12 residues. Unmatched junction bases numbered 3, after V lost 4 bases and J lost 6 bases. CDR3: CASSLDRDGYTF. CDR3 nucleotides: TGCGCCAGCAGCCTTGACAGGGATGGCTACACCTTC.

J is TRBJ2-3 and V is TRBV5-4, with TRBD1 matching over 7 bases. The CDR3 is made up of 17 amino acids. V trimming: 3 bases; J trimming: 2 bases; junction bases outside the gene matches: 12. Germline V gene lookup returns CDR1 SGHNT and CDR2 YYREEE (reference sequence). As DNA, the CDR3 is TGTGCCAGCAGCTACCCGGGACAGCGGTCACACACAGATACGCAGTATTTT. This sequence encodes CASSYPGQRSHTDTQYF. Looking up the rest from reference TRBV5-4 and TRBJ2-3 gives the full variable domain: ETGVTQSPTHLIKTRGQQVTLRCSSQSGHNTVSWYQQALGQGPQFIFQYYREEENGRGNFPPRFSGLQFPNYSSELNVNALELDDSALYLCASSYPGQRSHTDTQYFGPGTRLTVL.

The rearrangement joins TRBV7-8 to TRBJ1-4, with 9 bases fitting TRBD1. The CDR3 consists of 14 residues. Unmatched junction bases numbered 0, after V lost 3 bases and J lost 4 bases. Per the germline V gene, CDR1 is SGHVS and CDR2 is FQNEAQ. CDR3 amino acids: CASSLGQGNEKLFF. The CDR3 nucleotides are TGTGCCAGCAGCTTGGGACAGGGTAATGAAAAACTGTTTTTT.

The CDR3 loop reads CASSQVPSTEGYTF. The CDR3 nucleotides read TGTGCCAGCAGCCAAGTCCCCTCGACTGAGGGCTACACCTTC. The chain joins TRBV3-1 (or the pseudogene TRBV3-2) to TRBJ1-2; no firm D call. Deletions cut 1 base from V and 8 bases from J, with 14 bases between. CDR3 size: 14 residues. Germline CDR1 is LGHDT and CDR2 is YNNKEL (reference sequence).

CDR3 coding DNA: TGTGCCAGCAGCTTCCGACAGGGGACGGGTGGCTACACCTTC. Translating it yields CASSFRQGTGGYTF. The chain couples TRBV6-5 to TRBJ1-2, with 8 bases lining up with TRBD1. The V and J ends lost 6 bases and 7 bases, in that order; junction bases with no gene match: 10. The germline CDR1 and CDR2 sequences are MNHEY and SVGAGI. This CDR3 contains 14 residues.

The chain couples TRBV2 to TRBJ2-2; tentatively, D is TRBD2 (5 bases). Per germline, CDR1 SNHLY and CDR2 FYNNEI. Trimming removed 2 bases from V and 3 bases from J, with 10 bases in between. This CDR3 is built from 15 residues. The CDR3 sequence is CASSERGYDTGELFF. The CDR3 region has the DNA TGTGCCAGCAGTGAACGAGGGTACGACACCGGGGAGCTGTTTTTT.

J is TRBJ2-7 and V is TRBV1; TRBD1 reflects the table's D call only, with no check against the DNA. TRBV1 is assigned pseudogene status. The CDR3 has 15 residues. CDR3 coding DNA: TGCACCAGCAGCCAAGCAACAGGGGGCTGGAACGGTGGGTACTTC. It translates to CTSSQATGGWNGGYF.

This sequence joins TRBV27 and TRBJ1-2; no reliable D call. V lost 6 bases and J 7 bases, leaving 18 bases between the germline ends. The CDR3 totals 14 residues. The germline gives CDR1 MNHEY, CDR2 SMNVEV (reference sequence). CDR3 loop: CASRKMEEVGGYTF. In nucleotides, the CDR3 is TGTGCCAGCAGAAAAATGGAGGAGGTGGGTGGCTACACCTTC.

This sequence joins TRBV2 and TRBJ2-2, with TRBD2 matching 10 bases. V dropped 4 bases and J dropped 1; count of bases not matched to a gene: 0. From germline, CDR1 is SNHLY and CDR2 FYNNEI. This CDR3 is 15 amino acids long. CDR3 residues: CASSGTSGNTGELFF. CDR3 nucleotide sequence: TGTGCCAGCAGTGGGACTAGCGGGAACACCGGGGAGCTGTTTTTT.

The V gene is TRBV7-6, the J gene TRBJ2-6; weak D call: TRBD1 (5 bases). Germline CDR1 SGHVS, CDR2 FNYEAQ. The CDR3 extends over 19 amino acids. With 5 bases removed from V and 0 bases from J, the gap between germline ends came to 20 bases. The CDR3 here is CASSRILGQGISGANVLTF. DNA of the CDR3: TGTGCCAGCAGCCGCATTCTCGGACAAGGTATCTCTGGGGCCAACGTCCTGACTTTC.

This clone was picked up a small number of times. The genes are TRBV12-5 and TRBJ2-1, with 7 bases aligning to TRBD2. V shed 6 bases, J shed 4 bases, and the junction held 18 bases outside the gene matches. Germline loops: CDR1 LGHNT, CDR2 FRNRAP. The CDR3 runs 18 residues. The CDR3 sequence is CASGSTASGLADYNEQFF. DNA for the CDR3: TGTGCTAGTGGGTCCACGGCGTCCGGGCTAGCGGATTACAATGAGCAGTTCTTC.

In its sample, this clone was seen once. The genes are TRBV3-1 (or the pseudogene TRBV3-2) and TRBJ2-3, with 10 bases identical to TRBD2. V was pared by 3 bases and J by 3 bases, with 9 bases of the junction left unmatched. The CDR3 is made up of 17 amino acids. Looked up from germline, CDR1 is LGHDT and CDR2 is YNNKEL (reference sequence). The DNA of the CDR3 is TGTGCCAGCAGCCAGAAGCCTAGCGGGGGTAAAACAGATACGCAGTATTTT. Protein: CASSQKPSGGKTDTQYF.

This clone has at least ten counts. The genes are TRBV24-1 and TRBJ1-6, with 7 bases aligning to TRBD1. Per the germline V gene, CDR1 is KGHDR and CDR2 is SFDVKD. Trimming cost V 7 bases and J 2 bases; bases outside gene matches: 4. The CDR3 loop spans 15 amino acids. This chain's CDR3 is CATRGGEPYNSPLHF. The DNA for the CDR3 is TGTGCCACCAGAGGGGGCGAACCCTATAATTCACCCCTCCACTTT.

This clone was seen a single time. The CDR3 is CASSLGPISNQPQHF. The CDR3 DNA reads as TGTGCCAGCAGCTTGGGTCCAATTAGCAATCAGCCCCAGCATTTT. This chain uses TRBV5-5 with TRBJ1-5; D gene ambiguous. Germline CDR1 reads SGHKS; CDR2 reads YYEKEE (reference sequence). Trimming pared 0 bases from V and 0 bases from J, leaving 7 bases between. The CDR3 is 15 amino acids.

V is TRBV10-3 and J is TRBJ1-1; the match to TRBD1 covers 10 bases. The V gene end was trimmed by 6 bases and the J gene end by 3 bases; junction bases not matched to a gene: 1. The CDR3 runs to 13 residues. Germline lookup yields CDR1 ENHRY and CDR2 SYGVKD. CDR3 in amino acids: CAIRGTGDTEAFF. CDR3 bases: TGTGCCATCAGGGGGACAGGGGACACTGAAGCTTTCTTT.

This chain links TRBV6-5 with TRBJ1-6, with D perhaps matching TRBD1 (6 bases). Looked up from germline, CDR1 is MNHEY and CDR2 is SVGAGI. The V end was cut by 0 bases, the J end by 12 bases, with 18 bases between. The CDR3 is 16 amino acids. The CDR3: CASSYSTSQGSGPLHF. CDR3 in DNA: TGTGCCAGCAGTTACTCGACCAGCCAGGGGTCTGGACCCCTCCACTTT.

J is TRBJ1-2 and V is TRBV24-1, with D unclear. V was cut by 7 bases and J by 2 bases, with 10 bases left in between. CDR1 and CDR2 (germline): KGHDR, SFDVKD. The CDR3 extends over 13 amino acids. CDR3 residues: CATSPGNNYGYTF. In DNA, the CDR3 is TGTGCCACCAGCCCCGGGAACAACTATGGCTACACCTTC.

The gene calls are TRBV9 and TRBJ2-4; TRBD2 matches 8 bases. The CDR3 has 17 residues. Germline V gene data show CDR1 as SGDLS and CDR2 as YYNGEE. V shed 4 bases, J shed 5 bases, and the junction held 14 bases outside the gene matches. The DNA for the CDR3 is TGTGCCAGCAGCCGGGGGGGAGGGGACCTCACCCAAAACATTCAGTACTTC. Its protein product is CASSRGGGDLTQNIQYF.

The rearrangement uses TRBV19 and TRBJ2-2; D might be TRBD2 (5 bases). Per the germline V gene, CDR1 is LNHDA and CDR2 is SQIVND (reference sequence). The germline V and J ends were trimmed by 5 bases and 4 bases, with 14 bases remaining between them. The CDR3 contains 15 residues. For the CDR3, the DNA is TGTGCCAGTAGTGTCCCGGGGAAACCCACCGGGGAGCTGTTTTTT. As protein: CASSVPGKPTGELFF. The variable domain in full, completed from reference TRBV19 and TRBJ2-2, reads DGGITQSPKYLFRKEGQNVTLSCEQNLNHDAMYWYRQDPGQGLRLIYYSQIVNDFQKGDIAEGYSVSREKKESFPLTVTSAQKNPTAFYLCASSVPGKPTGELFFGEGSRLTVL.

This clone appeared once. V is TRBV5-1 and J is TRBJ2-5; 10 bases align to TRBD1. The CDR3 is 14 amino acids. Looked up from germline, CDR1 is SGHRS and CDR2 is YFSETQ. V was clipped by 4 bases and J by 2 bases; unmatched bases: 2. The CDR3 loop is CASSRTGGQETQYF. The CDR3 DNA is TGCGCCAGCAGCCGGACAGGGGGGCAAGAGACCCAGTACTTC.

A note on this clone: This may be a read error, as it is one base from a much larger clone. The rearrangement links TRBV6-6 to TRBJ2-3; weak D call: TRBD2 (5 bases). V was pared by 0 bases and J by 2 bases, with 6 bases between. CDR1 MNHNY and CDR2 SVGAGI come from the germline V gene (reference sequence). The CDR3 has 14 amino acids. CDR3 sequence reads: CASSYSSDTDTQYF. The CDR3 DNA reads TGTGCCAGCAGTTACTCTAGCGACACAGATACGCAGTATTTT.